The T cell receptor (beta chain) described here comes from a study of early stage breast cancer tumors. On the study more broadly: Average read coverage per sample was approximately 9.1-fold.

This clone was observed a single time. Blood replicates held 0.5 ug DNA, tumor or normal breast roughly 1.5 ug, two each. Sequencing was performed with immunoSEQ multiplex PCR; in TCRdb, only in-frame clones are kept and a portion is missing. The sample has 25,000 to 30,000 clones, 55% to 75% seen once. The ends were cut back, 5 bases at V and 1 base at J, with 9 bases in the middle. Germline V CDR1 and CDR2: SGHAT, FQNNGV. The CDR3 spans 14 residues. This chain uses TRBV11-2 with TRBJ2-1; TRBD2 is a possible D gene (6 bases). The sequence was collected from a person between 45 and 65 years old with breast cancer. Sequenced input: blood. The CDR3 DNA sequence: TGTGCCAGCAGCCCCGGGACTTCCTACAATGAGCAGTTCTTC. This translates into CASSPGTSYNEQFF.